Below, 30 T cell receptor beta chains from the same sample are listed, as sequenced in a study of blood T cell repertoires in COVID-19. Produced via immunoSEQ multiplex PCR; TCRdb's table is partial and in-frame only. Here the sample spans 250,000 to 350,000 clones, 92% being singletons. The sample consisted of PBMCs or T cells enriched from blood (not recorded which). These receptor sequences come from a woman aged 30 to 39 who had recovered from COVID-19.

The chain carries TRBV4-3 and TRBJ1-4; D gene uncertain. V gave up 1 base and J gave up 5 bases, with 17 bases separating them. The CDR3 runs to 17 residues. CDR1 LGHNA and CDR2 YSLEER come from the germline V gene. CDR3: CASSQGSFVQQNEKLFF. CDR3 nucleotide sequence: TGCGCCAGCAGCCAAGGCTCCTTTGTACAGCAGAATGAAAAACTGTTTTTT.

This clone was recorded once. CDR3 sequence reads: CASSPPGQLSYEQYF. CDR3 in DNA: TGTGCCAGCTCCCCCCCGGGACAGCTCTCCTACGAGCAGTACTTC. This chain uses TRBV18 with TRBJ2-7; 7 bases map to TRBD1. CDR3 length: 15 amino acids. CDR1 and CDR2 (germline): KGHSH, LQKENI. V lost 6 bases, J lost 0 bases, and 8 bases stayed unmatched.

The sample holds one count of this clone. The V and J genes are TRBV3-1 (or the pseudogene TRBV3-2) and TRBJ2-7; 12 bases fit TRBD2. Germline CDR1 LGHDT, CDR2 YNNKEL (reference sequence). This CDR3 spans 14 amino acids. The V and J ends lost 4 bases and 5 bases, in that order; junction bases with no gene match: 3. CDR3 nucleotide sequence: TGTGCCAGCAGCCGAAGACTAGCGGGAGACGAGCAGTACTTC. It yields the protein CASSRRLAGDEQYF.

The genes are TRBV28 and TRBJ2-1; D may be TRBD1 (5 bases). The germline CDR1 and CDR2 sequences are MDHEN and SYDVKM. V lost 3 bases, J lost 9 bases, and 12 bases lay in between. The CDR3 is 13 amino acids. In DNA, the CDR3 is TGTGCCAGCAGTTTGGGGATGACAGCTGAGCAGTTCTTC. Amino acids: CASSLGMTAEQFF. The full variable domain, in which reference TRBV28 and TRBJ2-1 provide the parts outside the CDR3, is DVKVTQSSRYLVKRTGEKVFLECVQDMDHENMFWYRQDPGLGLRLIYFSYDVKMKEKGDIPEGYSVSREKKERFSLILESASTNQTSMYLCASSLGMTAEQFFGPGTRLTVL.

The chain recombines TRBV7-3 with TRBJ1-6, with D perhaps matching TRBD1 (5 bases). Trimming removed 0 bases from V and 7 bases from J, with 10 bases in between. Germline CDR1 SGHTA, CDR2 FQGTGA. The CDR3 spans 15 residues. The CDR3: CASSLTGQPNSPLHF. The CDR3 DNA sequence: TGTGCCAGCAGCTTAACGGGGCAGCCAAATTCACCCCTCCACTTT.

This chain joins TRBV28 and TRBJ1-5; possibly TRBD1 for D (5 bases). CDR1 and CDR2 from the germline V gene are MDHEN and SYDVKM. The CDR3 contains 13 residues. V was clipped by 9 bases and J by 1 base, with 10 bases between them. The CDR3 sequence is CASQGGSNQPQHF. The CDR3 bases are TGTGCCAGTCAGGGAGGGAGCAATCAGCCCCAGCATTTT.

This clone was recorded only once. The sample carries other DNA sequences with the same CDR3. The chain joins TRBV3-1 (or the pseudogene TRBV3-2) to TRBJ2-7; a possible D gene is TRBD2 (5 bases). V lost 3 bases and J lost 6, with 6 bases in between. CDR3 length equals 11 residues. Germline CDR1 reads LGHDT; CDR2 reads YNNKEL (reference sequence). In DNA, the CDR3 is TGTGCCAGCAGCCAGGCGGGCGAGCAGTACTTC. It specifies CASSQAGEQYF.

V gene TRBV4-2 combines with J gene TRBJ2-7, with 13 bases fitting TRBD2. V lost 0 bases and J lost 5; bases outside the gene matches: 10. The germline gives CDR1 LGHNA, CDR2 YNFKEQ. The CDR3 is 18 residues long. The CDR3 coding sequence is TGTGCCAGCAGCCAAGACCCGCCGGGACTAGCGGGACTCAACGAGCAGTACTTC. It is translated as CASSQDPPGLAGLNEQYF.

The V gene is TRBV6-4, the J gene TRBJ2-2; 7 bases are a match to TRBD2. J lost 6 bases, V lost 4 bases, and 14 bases had no gene match. The CDR3 contains 17 residues. The V gene's germline CDR1 is MRHNA and CDR2 SNTAGT. CDR3 residues: CASSALGGRGAAGELFF. CDR3 DNA sequence: TGTGCCAGCAGTGCCCTGGGCGGGAGAGGGGCCGCCGGGGAGCTGTTTTTT.

The rearrangement links TRBV3-1 (or the pseudogene TRBV3-2) to TRBJ2-3; 13 bases are shared with TRBD2. The V and J ends lost 6 bases and 11 bases, in that order; junction bases with no gene match: 8. The germline V gene has CDR1 LGHDT and CDR2 YNNKEL (reference sequence). The CDR3 contains 14 residues. CDR3 protein: CASRDGTSGTGQYF. As DNA, the CDR3 is TGTGCCAGCAGGGACGGGACTAGCGGGACAGGGCAGTATTTT.

The chain joins TRBV19 to TRBJ1-5; 7 positions agree with TRBD1. V shed 6 bases and J 4 bases; nucleotides not matched to a gene: 9. This CDR3 spans 15 amino acids. Looked up from germline, CDR1 is LNHDA and CDR2 is SQIVND (reference sequence). CDR3 amino acids: CASSFDREANQPQHF. As DNA, the CDR3 is TGTGCCAGTAGCTTCGACAGGGAAGCGAATCAGCCCCAGCATTTT.

Comment on this clone: The same CDR3 also results from other DNA sequences found in this sample. The rearrangement uses TRBV7-9 and TRBJ2-1; D is unresolved. Trimming pared 5 bases from V and 7 bases from J, leaving 6 bases between. The CDR3 length is 11 residues. CDR1 and CDR2 (germline): SEHNR, FQNEAQ (reference sequence). DNA for the CDR3: TGTGCCAGCAGCCCCTCTAATGAGCAGTTCTTC. This translates into CASSPSNEQFF.

The chain carries TRBV7-2 and TRBJ2-1; 7 positions match TRBD2. V trimming: 7 bases; J trimming: 2 bases; junction bases outside the gene matches: 8. Germline V gene sequence: CDR1 SGHTA, CDR2 FQGNSA. The CDR3 is made up of 15 amino acids. The CDR3 spells CASKGSGITYNEQFF. CDR3 sequence (DNA): TGTGCCAGCAAGGGAAGCGGGATAACCTACAATGAGCAGTTCTTC. The full variable domain, its missing parts supplied by reference TRBV7-2 and TRBJ2-1, is GAGVSQSPSNKVTEKGKDVELRCDPISGHTALYWYRQSLGQGLEFLIYFQGNSAPDKSGLPSDRFSAERTGGSVSTLTIQRTQQEDSAVYLCASKGSGITYNEQFFGPGTRLTVL.

V gene TRBV10-3 combines with J gene TRBJ2-1; 7 bases align to TRBD2. CDR3 size: 19 residues. Germline lookup yields CDR1 ENHRY and CDR2 SYGVKD. V lost 9 bases, J lost 1 base, and 21 bases stayed unmatched. CDR3 in amino acids: CAIAGIGLQSERSYNEQFF. The CDR3 DNA sequence: TGTGCCATAGCGGGAATTGGACTCCAGAGCGAGAGGTCCTACAATGAGCAGTTCTTC.

The genes are TRBV4-2 and TRBJ2-1, with TRBD2 identical over 10 bases. Losses at the gene ends were 1 base for V and 2 bases for J; bases not matched to a gene: 5. The CDR3 totals 17 residues. Germline CDR1 and CDR2: LGHNA and YNFKEQ. CDR3 DNA sequence: TGTGCCAGCAGCCAAGTTGTAGGACTAGCGGCCTACAATGAGCAGTTCTTC. Its protein is CASSQVVGLAAYNEQFF.

The chain is built from TRBV7-3 and TRBJ2-3, with 11 bases identical to TRBD2. V shed 3 bases and J 4 bases; nucleotides not matched to a gene: 0. The CDR3 has 14 amino acids. Germline CDR1 is SGHTA and CDR2 is FQGTGA. The CDR3 nucleotides are TGTGCCAGCAGCTTTAGCGGGAGGGCAGATACGCAGTATTTT. It specifies CASSFSGRADTQYF.

The chain links TRBV6-2 or TRBV6-3 to TRBJ1-3; perhaps TRBD1 as D (5 bases). CDR1 is MNHEY, CDR2 SVGEGT, per germline. This CDR3 has 15 residues. With 3 bases removed from V and 2 bases from J, the gap between germline ends came to 11 bases. The CDR3 spells CASSYSGGPGNTIYF. CDR3 coding DNA: TGTGCCAGCAGTTATTCGGGGGGTCCTGGAAACACCATATATTTT.

The rearrangement uses TRBV2 and TRBJ1-5; 9 bases are shared with TRBD1. V gave up 4 bases and J gave up 6 bases; unmatched junction bases: 4. CDR3 length equals 14 residues. The germline V gene has CDR1 SNHLY and CDR2 FYNNEI. Here the CDR3 reads CASSGQGVGQPQHF. The CDR3 DNA sequence: TGTGCCAGCAGTGGACAGGGGGTTGGTCAGCCCCAGCATTTT.

The chain uses TRBV7-3 and TRBJ1-2; the D is unclear. This CDR3 has 14 residues. Germline-derived CDR1 and CDR2 are SGHTA and FQGTGA. V was trimmed by 5 bases and J by 6 bases, leaving 16 bases between them. The CDR3 here is CASSLNRETNGYTF. CDR3 nucleotides: TGTGCCAGCAGCCTCAACCGGGAAACGAATGGCTACACCTTC.

V and J are TRBV7-8 and TRBJ2-7, with a weak D call TRBD1 (6 bases). Germline assignment: CDR1 SGHVS and CDR2 FQNEAQ. The CDR3 loop spans 14 amino acids. Between the trimmed V and J ends, which lost 5 bases and 5 bases, there was a span of 16 bases. The CDR3 here is CASSRQVEMDEQYF. The CDR3 DNA reads TGTGCCAGCAGCCGACAGGTTGAAATGGACGAGCAGTACTTC. The entire variable domain, with the rest obtained from reference TRBV7-8 and TRBJ2-7, is as follows: GAGVSQSPRYKVAKRGQDVALRCDPISGHVSLFWYQQALGQGPEFLTYFQNEAQLDKSGLPSDRFFAERPEGSVSTLKIQRTQQEDSAVYLCASSRQVEMDEQYFGPGTRLTVT.

The rearrangement uses TRBV11-3 and TRBJ2-3, with TRBD1 as a possible D gene (5 bases). Germline V gives CDR1 SGHNT, CDR2 YENEEA. Between the trimmed V and J ends, which lost 3 bases and 5 bases, there was a span of 12 bases. This CDR3 is built from 14 residues. CDR3 residues: CASSLGQFGDTQYF. CDR3 sequence (DNA): TGTGCCAGCAGCTTGGGGCAGTTCGGAGATACGCAGTATTTT. Full variable domain (remainder filled in from reference TRBV11-3 and TRBJ2-3): EAGVVQSPRYKIIEKKQPVAFWCNPISGHNTLYWYLQNLGQGPELLIRYENEEAVDDSQLPKDRFSAERLKGVDSTLKIQPAELGDSAVYLCASSLGQFGDTQYFGPGTRLTVL.

The V call is TRBV28, the J call TRBJ2-2; TRBD1 might be the D (5 bases). V was clipped by 8 bases and J by 1 base, with 29 bases between them. CDR3 length: 20 amino acids. Germline lookup yields CDR1 MDHEN and CDR2 SYDVKM. In DNA form, the CDR3 reads TGTGCCAGCCTCACCTATAAAACCCTAAAGACAGAGATGAACACCGGGGAGCTGTTTTTT. Its translation is CASLTYKTLKTEMNTGELFF.

This CDR3 is CASSLQGSTGELFF. CDR3 DNA: TGCGCCAGCAGCCTACAGGGGAGCACCGGGGAGCTGTTTTTT. The chain employs TRBV4-1 and TRBJ2-2, with 7 bases lining up with TRBD1. V trimming: 4 bases; J trimming: 4 bases; junction bases outside the gene matches: 3. The CDR3 extends over 14 amino acids. CDR1 is MGHRA and CDR2 is YSYEKL in the germline V gene.

This sequence joins TRBV3-1 (or the pseudogene TRBV3-2) and TRBJ2-1, with 11 bases matching TRBD2. The length of the CDR3 is 15 residues. Unmatched junction bases numbered 5, after V lost 2 bases and J lost 8 bases. The germline CDR1 and CDR2 sequences are LGHDT and YNNKEL (reference sequence). CDR3 in amino acids: CASSQTSGRIDEQFF. The CDR3 region has the DNA TGTGCCAGCAGCCAAACTAGCGGGAGAATTGATGAGCAGTTCTTC.

This chain uses TRBV5-5 with TRBJ1-2, with 10 bases aligning to TRBD1. Unmatched junction bases numbered 5, after V lost 1 base and J lost 5 bases. Germline V gives CDR1 SGHKS, CDR2 YYEKEE (reference sequence). CDR3 length: 15 amino acids. The CDR3 sequence is CASSLLSGQGYGYTF. CDR3 coding DNA: TGTGCCAGCAGCTTGCTCTCGGGACAGGGGTATGGCTACACCTTC.

V and J are TRBV11-3 and TRBJ1-5, with TRBD1 matching over 8 bases. The length of the CDR3 is 18 residues. Looked up from germline, CDR1 is SGHNT and CDR2 is YENEEA. The junction had 15 bases not matched to a gene; V was cut back by 1 base and J by 7 bases. The CDR3 protein is CASSLGRQGTPRGQPQHF. In nucleotides, the CDR3 is TGTGCCAGCAGCTTAGGACGACAGGGGACTCCTCGGGGGCAGCCCCAGCATTTT.

This chain links TRBV9 with TRBJ2-7; TRBD1 matches at 8 bases. Losses at the gene ends were 2 bases for V and 0 bases for J; bases not matched to a gene: 4. Germline V gives CDR1 SGDLS, CDR2 YYNGEE. CDR3 length: 15 amino acids. For the CDR3, the DNA is TGTGCCAGCAGCGTCGGACAGGGAATCTCCTACGAGCAGTACTTC. Translated: CASSVGQGISYEQYF.

The chain recombines TRBV24-1 with TRBJ2-7; possible D gene TRBD2, 6 bases. V lost 3 bases and J 9 bases, leaving 17 bases between the germline ends. CDR1 KGHDR and CDR2 SFDVKD come from the germline V gene. The length of the CDR3 is 14 residues. The CDR3 DNA reads TGTGCCACCAGTGATCCGCAGGGAGGCTGGGGGCAGTACTTC. It is translated as CATSDPQGGWGQYF.

This clone was counted many times. V gene TRBV27 combines with J gene TRBJ2-7; 8 bases are shared with TRBD2. With 1 base clipped from V and 2 bases from J, the junction kept 4 bases outside the gene matches. The CDR3 covers 15 residues. The germline V gene has CDR1 MNHEY and CDR2 SMNVEV (reference sequence). Here the CDR3 reads CASSLWGTSPYEQYF. In DNA form, the CDR3 reads TGTGCCAGCAGTTTATGGGGGACTAGTCCCTACGAGCAGTACTTC.

The rearrangement joins TRBV6-5 to TRBJ2-3, with 7 bases that match TRBD2. Trimming cost V 2 bases and J 6 bases; bases outside gene matches: 11. This CDR3 has 16 residues. The germline CDR1 and CDR2 sequences are MNHEY and SVGAGI. CDR3 protein: CASSYSGIFSRDTQYF. The CDR3, as DNA: TGTGCCAGCAGTTACAGCGGGATATTTAGCAGGGATACGCAGTATTTT.